This is a list of T cell receptor beta chains from one sample in a study of human T cells and chemical hapten exposure. Each CDR3 protein gets one entry after TCRdb re-called the RACE reads with MiXCR. This table holds fewer than 400,000 distinct CDR3 sequences, about 7% found once. Sequences were derived from whole blood, sampled in connection with sensitization to the hapten diphenylcyclopropenone (DPC). Receptor source: a woman aged 18-30 years with alopecia areata. Some clones in this sample may be carry-over from other donors' samples. Both conserved end residues are part of each CDR3. Fields, in order: J gene, clone size, D gene, V gene, CDR3 protein, CDR3 DNA. The D gene is left open where the match is weak. Clone size appears in some rows only: once, few, many, or a class for an expanded clone.

J: TRBJ2-1
size: NA
D: NA
V: TRBV25-1
CDR3: CASSDTKAVNEQFF
DNA: TGTGCCAGCAGTGACACCAAAGCGGTGAATGAGCAGTTCTTC

J: TRBJ1-3
size: many
D: NA
V: TRBV29-1
CDR3: CSAGLGGNTIYF
DNA: TGCAGCGCCGGACTTGGCGGAAACACCATATATTTT

J: TRBJ1-2
size: NA
D: TRBD1
V: TRBV12-3/TRBV12-4
CDR3: CASSLGVDRGPGYTF
DNA: TGTGCCAGCAGTTTAGGCGTGGACAGGGGGCCTGGCTACACCTTC

J: TRBJ1-2
size: NA
D: NA
V: TRBV20-1
CDR3: CSAWAQTNYGYTF
DNA: TGCAGTGCTTGGGCCCAAACTAACTATGGCTACACCTTC

J: TRBJ1-1
size: few
D: NA
V: TRBV25-1
CDR3: CASSPGSQVNTEAFF
DNA: TGTGCCAGCAGTCCCGGATCCCAGGTGAACACTGAAGCTTTCTTT

J: TRBJ1-2
size: NA
D: TRBD1
V: TRBV2
CDR3: CASTPTGAVVGYTF
DNA: TGTGCCAGCACACCGACAGGGGCTGTGGTTGGCTACACCTTC

J: TRBJ1-1
size: few
D: TRBD1
V: TRBV15
CDR3: CATSTGVMNTEAFF
DNA: TGTGCCACCAGTACAGGGGTGATGAACACTGAAGCTTTCTTT

J: TRBJ1-5
size: NA
D: NA
V: TRBV6-6
CDR3: CASSSSRGGSNQPQHF
DNA: TGTGCCAGCAGTTCCTCACGTGGGGGTAGCAATCAGCCCCAGCATTTT

J: TRBJ2-5
size: few
D: TRBD2
V: TRBV4-2
CDR3: CASSQAGLAGETQYF
DNA: TGTGCCAGCAGCCAGGCGGGACTAGCGGGGGAGACCCAGTACTTC

J: TRBJ1-1
size: few
D: TRBD1
V: TRBV9
CDR3: CASSDRTGHNTEAFF
DNA: TGTGCCAGCAGCGATAGGACAGGACATAACACTGAAGCTTTCTTT

J: TRBJ1-2
size: many
D: NA
V: TRBV18
CDR3: CASSLTPGVNYGYTF
DNA: TGTGCCAGCTCACTCACTCCAGGGGTGAACTATGGCTACACCTTC

J: TRBJ2-1
size: few
D: NA
V: TRBV29-1
CDR3: CSVEPQDRYNEQFF
DNA: TGCAGCGTTGAGCCCCAAGATAGGTACAATGAGCAGTTCTTC

J: TRBJ1-4
size: many
D: NA
V: TRBV6-6
CDR3: CASSYPTMGEKLFF
DNA: TGTGCCAGCAGTTACCCTACTATGGGCGAAAAACTGTTTTTT

J: TRBJ1-1
size: few
D: TRBD1
V: TRBV3-1
CDR3: CASSPTDREEAFF
DNA: TGTGCCAGCAGCCCTACGGACAGGGAAGAAGCTTTCTTT

J: TRBJ2-1
size: NA
D: TRBD2
V: TRBV6-1
CDR3: CASSAGLAGTRGSYNEQFF
DNA: TGTGCCAGCAGCGCCGGACTAGCGGGAACTCGAGGGTCCTACAATGAGCAGTTCTTC

J: TRBJ2-3
size: many
D: TRBD2
V: TRBV9
CDR3: CASSVSGKADTQYF
DNA: TGTGCCAGCAGCGTTAGCGGGAAAGCAGATACGCAGTATTTT

J: TRBJ2-7
size: few
D: TRBD2
V: TRBV6-5
CDR3: CASSYSSGASYEQYF
DNA: TGTGCCAGCAGTTACTCTAGCGGGGCCTCCTACGAGCAGTACTTC

J: TRBJ1-6
size: few
D: NA
V: TRBV7-6
CDR3: CASSLGGFINSPLHF
DNA: TGTGCCAGCAGCTTAGGGGGGTTTATAAATTCACCCCTCCACTTT

J: TRBJ2-5
size: NA
D: NA
V: TRBV5-1
CDR3: CASQKNTAEETQYF
DNA: TGCGCCAGCCAAAAAAATACAGCCGAAGAGACCCAGTACTTC

J: TRBJ2-2
size: many
D: NA
V: TRBV12-5
CDR3: CASGSLWGGPGELFF
DNA: TGTGCTAGTGGTTCACTTTGGGGGGGCCCCGGGGAGCTGTTTTTT

J: TRBJ1-4
size: few
D: NA
V: TRBV20-1
CDR3: CSARADSIGHEEKLFF
DNA: TGCAGTGCTAGAGCTGACAGCATCGGCCACGAGGAAAAACTGTTTTTT

J: TRBJ2-1
size: few
D: NA
V: TRBV6-2/TRBV6-3
CDR3: CASSSLRGGISYNEQFF
DNA: TGTGCCAGCAGTTCCCTTCGCGGGGGCATCTCCTACAATGAGCAGTTCTTC

J: TRBJ2-1
size: many
D: TRBD2
V: TRBV19
CDR3: CASRPLAGGRLNSYNEQFF
DNA: TGTGCCAGTCGGCCTCTAGCGGGGGGGCGGCTCAACTCCTACAATGAGCAGTTCTTC

J: TRBJ1-2
size: many
D: TRBD1
V: TRBV6-5
CDR3: CASSRDRASNYGYTF
DNA: TGTGCCAGCAGTCGCGACAGGGCCTCTAACTATGGCTACACCTTC

J: TRBJ1-1
size: few
D: NA
V: TRBV6-6
CDR3: CASSYDGENTEAFF
DNA: TGTGCCAGCAGTTACGATGGGGAAAACACTGAAGCTTTCTTT

J: TRBJ2-1
size: many
D: NA
V: TRBV5-1
CDR3: CASSFRDTSYNEQFF
DNA: TGCGCCAGCAGCTTCCGGGACACGTCTTACAATGAGCAGTTCTTC

J: TRBJ2-3
size: few
D: NA
V: TRBV25-1
CDR3: CASMSHKKSSTDTQYF
DNA: TGTGCCAGCATGTCGCATAAAAAGTCTAGCACAGATACGCAGTATTTT

J: TRBJ2-3
size: NA
D: NA
V: TRBV6-1
CDR3: CASSELGLTDTQYF
DNA: TGTGCCAGCAGTGAACTAGGACTCACAGATACGCAGTATTTT

J: TRBJ2-3
size: few
D: NA
V: TRBV5-1
CDR3: CASRERGFSTDTQYF
DNA: TGCGCCAGCAGAGAAAGAGGATTTAGCACAGATACGCAGTATTTT

J: TRBJ1-6
size: many
D: NA
V: TRBV20-1
CDR3: CSAKYLQGSSPLHF
DNA: TGCAGTGCTAAATATTTGCAGGGTAGCTCACCCCTCCACTTT

J: TRBJ2-3
size: NA
D: TRBD1
V: TRBV27
CDR3: CATRDRGSADTQYF
DNA: TGTGCCACCCGGGACAGGGGTTCAGCAGATACGCAGTATTTT

J: TRBJ2-5
size: NA
D: TRBD1
V: TRBV2
CDR3: CASTFGQGGETQYF
DNA: TGTGCCAGCACCTTCGGACAGGGGGGAGAGACCCAGTACTTC

J: TRBJ2-3
size: few
D: NA
V: TRBV5-4
CDR3: CASSLRTDATTDTQYF
DNA: TGTGCCAGCAGCTTGAGGACGGACGCGACCACAGATACGCAGTATTTT

J: TRBJ2-1
size: NA
D: NA
V: TRBV12-3/TRBV12-4
CDR3: CASSFRPSYNEQFF
DNA: TGTGCCAGCAGTTTTCGCCCTTCCTACAATGAGCAGTTCTTC

J: TRBJ1-2
size: NA
D: TRBD1
V: TRBV5-1
CDR3: CASSTETGMLYGYTF
DNA: TGCGCCAGCAGCACGGAGACAGGGATGTTGTATGGCTACACCTTC

J: TRBJ2-5
size: many
D: NA
V: TRBV7-2
CDR3: CASSPRWGETQYF
DNA: TGTGCCAGCAGCCCGAGGTGGGGAGAGACCCAGTACTTC

J: TRBJ2-7
size: many
D: NA
V: TRBV29-1
CDR3: CSVVYSYEQYF
DNA: TGCAGCGTTGTATACAGTTACGAGCAGTACTTC

J: TRBJ2-7
size: many
D: NA
V: TRBV10-3
CDR3: CAISDETKQVYEQYF
DNA: TGTGCCATCAGTGATGAAACCAAACAGGTCTACGAGCAGTACTTC

J: TRBJ2-3
size: NA
D: TRBD1
V: TRBV10-3
CDR3: CAISESEGQGGPDTQYF
DNA: TGTGCCATCAGTGAGTCGGAGGGACAGGGGGGCCCAGATACGCAGTATTTT

J: TRBJ2-3
size: few
D: NA
V: TRBV20-1
CDR3: CSASSGTPSSHTQYF
DNA: TGCAGTGCTAGCTCGGGGACTCCCTCATCACATACGCAGTATTTT

J: TRBJ1-2
size: few
D: TRBD1
V: TRBV5-1
CDR3: CASSSQTGKYGYTF
DNA: TGCGCCAGCAGTTCTCAGACAGGGAAGTATGGCTACACCTTC

J: TRBJ1-6
size: few
D: NA
V: TRBV28
CDR3: CAYGDSPLHF
DNA: TGTGCCTACGGGGATTCACCCCTCCACTTT

J: TRBJ1-6
size: few
D: NA
V: TRBV5-1
CDR3: CASSLMTDNSPLHF
DNA: TGCGCCAGCAGCTTGATGACGGACAATTCACCCCTCCACTTT

J: TRBJ1-4
size: NA
D: TRBD1
V: TRBV28
CDR3: CASSTSGTGFEKLFF
DNA: TGTGCCAGCAGTACCTCCGGGACAGGGTTCGAAAAACTGTTTTTT

J: TRBJ2-2
size: NA
D: NA
V: TRBV12-3/TRBV12-4
CDR3: CASTTVAGELFF
DNA: TGTGCCAGCACCACAGTGGCCGGGGAGCTGTTTTTT

J: TRBJ2-3
size: few
D: NA
V: TRBV29-1
CDR3: CSVPPGGSSTDTQYF
DNA: TGCAGCGTTCCCCCAGGAGGGTCTAGCACAGATACGCAGTATTTT

J: TRBJ2-7
size: many
D: NA
V: TRBV3-1
CDR3: CASSQVPVGEQYF
DNA: TGTGCCAGCAGCCAAGTTCCAGTAGGCGAGCAGTACTTC

J: TRBJ1-6
size: few
D: NA
V: TRBV6-6
CDR3: CASSHSGTVNSPLHF
DNA: TGTGCCAGCAGTCACTCCGGGACGGTGAATTCACCCCTCCACTTT

J: TRBJ2-1
size: NA
D: NA
V: TRBV28
CDR3: CASRLQGTYNEQFF
DNA: TGTGCCAGTAGGTTACAGGGCACCTACAATGAGCAGTTCTTC

J: TRBJ2-3
size: many
D: TRBD1
V: TRBV4-3
CDR3: CASSQTGTVGTDTQYF
DNA: TGCGCCAGCAGCCAGACCGGGACAGTGGGCACAGATACGCAGTATTTT

J: TRBJ2-3
size: many
D: NA
V: TRBV4-3
CDR3: CASSREAHPPNTDTQYF
DNA: TGCGCCAGCAGCCGCGAAGCTCATCCCCCCAACACAGATACGCAGTATTTT

J: TRBJ2-3
size: many
D: NA
V: TRBV6-5
CDR3: CASSYWAGKSTDTQYF
DNA: TGTGCCAGCAGTTACTGGGCAGGGAAAAGCACAGATACGCAGTATTTT

J: TRBJ2-6
size: many
D: NA
V: TRBV6-1
CDR3: CASGDTGSGANVLTF
DNA: TGTGCCAGCGGGGATACAGGCTCTGGGGCCAACGTCCTGACTTTC

J: TRBJ2-1
size: few
D: TRBD2
V: TRBV12-3/TRBV12-4
CDR3: CASRAGTSGYNEQFF
DNA: TGTGCCAGCAGGGCCGGGACTAGCGGTTACAATGAGCAGTTCTTC